This TCR beta chain appears in the sequencing data of a study of blood T cell repertoires in COVID-19. The protocol was immunoSEQ multiplex PCR, while the TCRdb copy is restricted to in-frame clones and leaves out a portion. The sample carries about 280,000 clones, roughly 87% recorded once. The material sequenced was PBMCs or T cells enriched from blood (not recorded which). The source of this sequence is a woman between 40 and 55 years old who had recovered from COVID-19.

The CDR3 DNA is TGCAGCGGGGCCCGGGACAGGGCCTCCCTCAACACTGAAGCTTTCTTT. Protein product: CSGARDRASLNTEAFF. The chain carries TRBV29-1 and TRBJ1-1; 9 positions agree with TRBD1. Looked up from germline, CDR1 is SQVTM and CDR2 is ANQGSEA. The CDR3 totals 16 residues. The V segment lost 7 bases and the J segment 2 bases; nucleotides outside the gene matches: 14.